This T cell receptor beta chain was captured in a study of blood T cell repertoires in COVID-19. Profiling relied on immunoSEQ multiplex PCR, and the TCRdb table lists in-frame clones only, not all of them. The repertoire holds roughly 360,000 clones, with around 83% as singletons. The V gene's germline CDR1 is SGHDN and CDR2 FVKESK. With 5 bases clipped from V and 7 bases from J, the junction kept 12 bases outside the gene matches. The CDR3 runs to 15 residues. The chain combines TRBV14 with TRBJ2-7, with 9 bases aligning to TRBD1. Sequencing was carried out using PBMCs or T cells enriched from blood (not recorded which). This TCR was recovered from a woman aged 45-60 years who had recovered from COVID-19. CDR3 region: CASSGSHRGLGEQYF. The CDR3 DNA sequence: TGTGCCAGCAGCGGTAGTCACAGGGGGCTCGGGGAGCAGTACTTC.